This entry describes one T cell receptor (beta chain). Its antigen is not known. With 1 base removed from V and 5 bases from J, the gap between germline ends came to 11 bases. Germline V CDR1 and CDR2: LGHDT, YNNKEL (reference sequence). The CDR3 runs to 14 residues. Measured with immunoSEQ multiplex PCR; TCRdb has only the in-frame clones, and not every one. The sample lists more than 110,000 clones, just under 95% occurring once. This sample is drawn from a study of T cell responses to AZD1222 COVID-19 vaccine. Study in general: The analysis combined second doses at about 4 or about 12 weeks. Overall study findings and caveats: Nearly half of unique spike-specific TCRs reportedly avoided B.1.351 and B.1.1.7 mutated regions. Following two doses of AZD1222, Spike-specific TCR breadth and depth rose. At baseline, just five to seven AZD1222 recipients tested seropositive.

The receptor was isolated from an adult in good health. The V call is TRBV3-1 (or the pseudogene TRBV3-2), the J call TRBJ1-2; D is ambiguous. Here the sequenced sample was peripheral blood, taken on day 0 of AZD1222 vaccination. CDR3 coding DNA: TGTGCCAGCAGCCAAGGTGCAGCCCCGTATGGCTACACCTTC. This encodes CASSQGAAPYGYTF.